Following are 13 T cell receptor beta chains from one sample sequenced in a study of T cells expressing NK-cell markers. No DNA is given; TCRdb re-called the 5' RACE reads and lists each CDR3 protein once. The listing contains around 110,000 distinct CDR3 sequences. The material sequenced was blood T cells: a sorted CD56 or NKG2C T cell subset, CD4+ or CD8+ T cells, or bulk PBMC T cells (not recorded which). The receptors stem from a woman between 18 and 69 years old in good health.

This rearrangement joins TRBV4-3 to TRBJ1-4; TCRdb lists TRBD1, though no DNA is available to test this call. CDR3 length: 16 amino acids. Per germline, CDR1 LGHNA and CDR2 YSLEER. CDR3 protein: CASSQDIGTGSEKLFF.

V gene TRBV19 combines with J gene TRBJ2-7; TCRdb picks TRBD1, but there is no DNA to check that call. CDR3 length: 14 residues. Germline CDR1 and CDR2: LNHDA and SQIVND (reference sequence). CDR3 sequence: CASSMGTAAYEQYF. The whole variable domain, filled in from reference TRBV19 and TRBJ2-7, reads DGGITQSPKYLFRKEGQNVTLSCEQNLNHDAMYWYRQDPGQGLRLIYYSQIVNDFQKGDIAEGYSVSREKKESFPLTVTSAQKNPTAFYLCASSMGTAAYEQYFGPGTRLTVT.

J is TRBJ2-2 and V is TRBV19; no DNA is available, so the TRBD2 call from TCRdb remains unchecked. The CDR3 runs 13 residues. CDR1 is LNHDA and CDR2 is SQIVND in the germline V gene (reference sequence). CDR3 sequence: CASSPLASGELFF.

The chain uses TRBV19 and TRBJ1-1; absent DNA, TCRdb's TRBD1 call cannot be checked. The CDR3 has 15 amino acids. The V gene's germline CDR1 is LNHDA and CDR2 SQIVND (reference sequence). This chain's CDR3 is CASSIGRRGSTEAFF. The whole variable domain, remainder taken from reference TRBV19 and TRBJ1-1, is DGGITQSPKYLFRKEGQNVTLSCEQNLNHDAMYWYRQDPGQGLRLIYYSQIVNDFQKGDIAEGYSVSREKKESFPLTVTSAQKNPTAFYLCASSIGRRGSTEAFFGQGTRLTVV.

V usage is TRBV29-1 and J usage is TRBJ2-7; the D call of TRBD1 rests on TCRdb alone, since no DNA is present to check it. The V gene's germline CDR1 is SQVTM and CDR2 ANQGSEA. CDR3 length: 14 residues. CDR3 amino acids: CSVQGTGTPYEQYF.

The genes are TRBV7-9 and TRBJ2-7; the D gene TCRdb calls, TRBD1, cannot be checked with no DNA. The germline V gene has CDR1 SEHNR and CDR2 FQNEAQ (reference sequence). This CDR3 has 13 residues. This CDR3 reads CATGTGDLYEQYF.

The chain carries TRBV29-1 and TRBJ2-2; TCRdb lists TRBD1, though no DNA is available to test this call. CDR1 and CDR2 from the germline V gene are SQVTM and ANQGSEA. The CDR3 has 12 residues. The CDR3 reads CSALLNTGELFF.

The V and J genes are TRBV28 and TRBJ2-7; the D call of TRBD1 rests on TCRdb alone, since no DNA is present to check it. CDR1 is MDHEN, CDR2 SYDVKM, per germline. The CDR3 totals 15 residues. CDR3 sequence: CASSLGTGVIYEQYF.

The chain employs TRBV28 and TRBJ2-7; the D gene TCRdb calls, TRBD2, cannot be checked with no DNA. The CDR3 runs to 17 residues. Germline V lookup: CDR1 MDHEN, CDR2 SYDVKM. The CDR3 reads CASSLSLAGVESYEQYF.

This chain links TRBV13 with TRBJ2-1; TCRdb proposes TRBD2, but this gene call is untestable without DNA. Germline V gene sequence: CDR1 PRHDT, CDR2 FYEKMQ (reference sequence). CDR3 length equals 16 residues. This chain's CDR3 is CASSSLGSFSYNEQFF.

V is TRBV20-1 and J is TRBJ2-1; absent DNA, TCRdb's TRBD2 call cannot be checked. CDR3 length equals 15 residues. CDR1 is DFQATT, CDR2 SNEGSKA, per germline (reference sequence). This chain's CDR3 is CSARGSSGGGNEQFF.

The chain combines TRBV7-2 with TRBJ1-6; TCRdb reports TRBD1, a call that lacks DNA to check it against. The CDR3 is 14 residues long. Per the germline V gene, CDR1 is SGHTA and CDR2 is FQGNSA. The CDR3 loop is CASSSDRGGSPLHF. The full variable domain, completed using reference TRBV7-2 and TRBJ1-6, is GAGVSQSPSNKVTEKGKDVELRCDPISGHTALYWYRQSLGQGLEFLIYFQGNSAPDKSGLPSDRFSAERTGGSVSTLTIQRTQQEDSAVYLCASSSDRGGSPLHFGNGTRLTVT.

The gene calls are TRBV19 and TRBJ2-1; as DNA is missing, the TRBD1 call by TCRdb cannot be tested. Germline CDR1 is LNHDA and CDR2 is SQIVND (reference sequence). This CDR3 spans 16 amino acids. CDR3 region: CASSISGQGSFNEQFF.